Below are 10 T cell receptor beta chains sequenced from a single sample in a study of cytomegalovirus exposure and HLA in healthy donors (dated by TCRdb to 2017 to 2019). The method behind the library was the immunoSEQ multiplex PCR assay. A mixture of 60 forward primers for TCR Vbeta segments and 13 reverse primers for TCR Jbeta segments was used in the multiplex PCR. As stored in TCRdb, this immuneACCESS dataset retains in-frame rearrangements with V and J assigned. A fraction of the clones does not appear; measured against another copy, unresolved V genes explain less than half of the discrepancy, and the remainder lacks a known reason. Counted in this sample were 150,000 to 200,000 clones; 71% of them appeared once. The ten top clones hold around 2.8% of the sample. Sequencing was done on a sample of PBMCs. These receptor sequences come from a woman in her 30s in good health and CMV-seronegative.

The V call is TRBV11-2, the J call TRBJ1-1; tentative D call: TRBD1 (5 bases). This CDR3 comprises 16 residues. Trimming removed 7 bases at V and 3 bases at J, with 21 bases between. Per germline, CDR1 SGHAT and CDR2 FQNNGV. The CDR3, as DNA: TGTGCCAGCACCAAACAGTTTAGAGGAGGGGACACTGAAGCTTTCTTT. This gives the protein CASTKQFRGGDTEAFF.

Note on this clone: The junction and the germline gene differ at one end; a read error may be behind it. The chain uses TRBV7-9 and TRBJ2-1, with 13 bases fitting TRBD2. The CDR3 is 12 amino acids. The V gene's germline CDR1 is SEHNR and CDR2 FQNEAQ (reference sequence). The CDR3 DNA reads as TGTTCCAGCAGCTCGGGACTAGCGGGAAATCTCTTC. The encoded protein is CSSSSGLAGNLF.

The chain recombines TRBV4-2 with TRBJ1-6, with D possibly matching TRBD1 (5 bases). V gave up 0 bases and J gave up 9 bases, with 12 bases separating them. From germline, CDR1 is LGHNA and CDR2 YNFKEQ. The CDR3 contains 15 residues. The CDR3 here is CASSQEEGVGSPLHF. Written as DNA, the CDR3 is TGTGCCAGCAGCCAAGAAGAAGGGGTCGGTTCACCCCTCCACTTT.

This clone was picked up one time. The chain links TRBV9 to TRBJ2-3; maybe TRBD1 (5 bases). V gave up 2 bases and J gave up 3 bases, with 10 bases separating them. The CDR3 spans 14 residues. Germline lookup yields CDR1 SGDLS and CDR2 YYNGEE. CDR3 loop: CASSVDSYTDTQYF. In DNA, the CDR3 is TGTGCCAGCAGCGTCGACAGCTATACAGATACGCAGTATTTT. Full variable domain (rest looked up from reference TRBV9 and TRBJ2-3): DSGVTQTPKHLITATGQRVTLRCSPRSGDLSVYWYQQSLDQGLQFLIQYYNGEERAKGNILERFSAQQFPDLHSELNLSSLELGDSALYFCASSVDSYTDTQYFGPGTRLTVL.

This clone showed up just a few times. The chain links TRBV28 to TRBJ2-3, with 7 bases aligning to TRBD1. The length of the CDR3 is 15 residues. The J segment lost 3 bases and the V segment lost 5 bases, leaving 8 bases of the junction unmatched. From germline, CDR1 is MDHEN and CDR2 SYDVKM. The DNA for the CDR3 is TGTGCCAGCAGTAAACAACGACAGGGAACAGATACGCAGTATTTT. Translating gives CASSKQRQGTDTQYF.

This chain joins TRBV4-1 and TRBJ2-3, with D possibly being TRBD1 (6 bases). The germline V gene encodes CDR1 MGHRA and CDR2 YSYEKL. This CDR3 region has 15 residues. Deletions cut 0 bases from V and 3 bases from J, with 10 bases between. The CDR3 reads CASSQDYRDTDTQYF. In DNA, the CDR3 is TGCGCCAGCAGCCAAGATTACAGGGATACAGATACGCAGTATTTT.

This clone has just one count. The CDR3 loop is CASSPRGSYNSPLHF. DNA for the CDR3: TGTGCCAGCAGCCCTCGGGGGTCCTATAATTCACCCCTCCACTTT. This chain links TRBV13 with TRBJ1-6; D possibly corresponds to TRBD1 (5 bases). The V gene's germline CDR1 is PRHDT and CDR2 FYEKMQ (reference sequence). Trimming stripped 5 bases from V and 1 base from J, with 9 bases between. The CDR3 length is 15 residues. The whole variable domain, remainder taken from reference TRBV13 and TRBJ1-6, is AAGVIQSPRHLIKEKRETATLKCYPIPRHDTVYWYQQGPGQDPQFLISFYEKMQSDKGSIPDRFSAQQFSDYHSELNMSSLELGDSALYFCASSPRGSYNSPLHFGNGTRLTVT.

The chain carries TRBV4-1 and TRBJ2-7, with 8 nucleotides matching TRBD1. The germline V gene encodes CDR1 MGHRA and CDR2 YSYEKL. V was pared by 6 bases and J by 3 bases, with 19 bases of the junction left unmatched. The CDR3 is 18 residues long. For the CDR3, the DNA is TGCGCCAGCAGACCCTCTTATCTCGACAGGGGACACCTCTACGAGCAGTACTTC. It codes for CASRPSYLDRGHLYEQYF.

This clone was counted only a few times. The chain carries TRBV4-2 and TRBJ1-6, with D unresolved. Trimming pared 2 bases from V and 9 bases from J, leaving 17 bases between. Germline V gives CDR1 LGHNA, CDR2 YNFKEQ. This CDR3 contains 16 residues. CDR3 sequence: CASSQITLLISSPLHF. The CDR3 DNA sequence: TGTGCCAGCAGCCAAATAACCTTACTAATCAGTTCACCCCTCCACTTT.

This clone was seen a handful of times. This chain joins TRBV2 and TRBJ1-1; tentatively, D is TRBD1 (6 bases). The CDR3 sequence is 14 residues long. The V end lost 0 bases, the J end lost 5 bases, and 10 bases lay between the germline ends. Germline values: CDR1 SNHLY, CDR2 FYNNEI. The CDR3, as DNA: TGTGCCAGCAGTGAAGCGGGGGCAGGGACTGAAGCTTTCTTT. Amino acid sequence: CASSEAGAGTEAFF. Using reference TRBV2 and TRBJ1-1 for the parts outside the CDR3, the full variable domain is EPEVTQTPSHQVTQMGQEVILRCVPISNHLYFYWYRQILGQKVEFLVSFYNNEISEKSEIFDDQFSVERPDGSNFTLKIRSTKLEDSAMYFCASSEAGAGTEAFFGQGTRLTVV.